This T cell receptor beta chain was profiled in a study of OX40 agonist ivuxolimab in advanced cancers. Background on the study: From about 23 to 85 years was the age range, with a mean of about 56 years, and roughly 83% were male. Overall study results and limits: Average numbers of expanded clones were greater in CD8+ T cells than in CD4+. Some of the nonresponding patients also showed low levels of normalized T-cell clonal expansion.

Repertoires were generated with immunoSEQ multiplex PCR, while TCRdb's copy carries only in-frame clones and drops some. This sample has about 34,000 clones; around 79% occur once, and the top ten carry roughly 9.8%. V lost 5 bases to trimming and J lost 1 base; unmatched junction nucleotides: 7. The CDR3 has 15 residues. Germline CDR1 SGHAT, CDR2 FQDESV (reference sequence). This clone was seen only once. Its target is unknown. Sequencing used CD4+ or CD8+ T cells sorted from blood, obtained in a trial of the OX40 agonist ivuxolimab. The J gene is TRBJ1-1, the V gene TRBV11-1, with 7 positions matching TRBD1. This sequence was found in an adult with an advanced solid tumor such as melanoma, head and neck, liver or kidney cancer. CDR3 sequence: CASSIRTGTNTEAFF. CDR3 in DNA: TGTGCCAGCAGCATCAGGACAGGAACGAACACTGAAGCTTTCTTT.